Listed below are T cell receptor beta chains from one sample, sequenced in a study of control samples from healthy donors and cancer patients. The assay was immunoSEQ multiplex PCR, and TCRdb's table has in-frame clones only and misses some. The repertoire includes some 35,000 clones, 90% to 95% of them detected once, and 1.7% sits in the top ten. What was sequenced was PBMCs. All receptors come from a man aged 35-49 years with colorectal cancer. CDR3s include the opening cysteine and the closing phenylalanine or tryptophan. The D gene is left open where the match is weak. Clone sizes are given selectively: once, few, many, or a class where the clone is expanded.

D	size	J	V	DNA	CDR3
.	few	TRBJ2-1	TRBV10-3	TGTGCCATCAGTGAGTCCACCCGGGGGAGGTGGGATGAGCAGTTCTTC	CAISESTRGRWDEQFF
.	.	TRBJ2-1	TRBV6-4	TGTGCCAGCAGTGAGTTAGGGGGCTCCTACAATGAGCAGTTCTTC	CASSELGGSYNEQFF
.	.	TRBJ2-2	TRBV11-2	TGTGCCAGCAGACCCGGACTAACCGCGAACACCGGGGAGCTGTTTTTT	CASRPGLTANTGELFF
.	.	TRBJ1-4	TRBV6-6	TGTGCCAGCAGTTACGGGCAGGGTAATGAAAAACTGTTTTTT	CASSYGQGNEKLFF
.	.	TRBJ2-7	TRBV6-5	TGTGCCAGCAAAGGGGTCAGGGGCGTCTACGAGCAGTACTTC	CASKGVRGVYEQYF
TRBD1	.	TRBJ2-3	TRBV4-2	TGTGCCAGCAGTCGCAACAGGGGTACAGATACGCAGTATTTT	CASSRNRGTDTQYF
.	.	TRBJ1-2	TRBV2	TGTGCCAGCAGTGAGGTCAGGGGCTATGGCTACACCTTC	CASSEVRGYGYTF
.	few	TRBJ1-2	TRBV24-1	TGTGCCACCAGTGAACGTACAGGGTACCAGGGCTACACCTTC	CATSERTGYQGYTF
.	few	TRBJ1-2	TRBV5-6	TGTGCCAGCAGCTTGCTGAACTATGGCTACACCTTC	CASSLLNYGYTF
.	few	TRBJ2-6	TRBV7-2	TGTGCCAGCAGTAACCGGGGGGCCGGGTCTGGGGCCAACGTCCTGACTTTC	CASSNRGAGSGANVLTF
TRBD2	.	TRBJ2-7	TRBV11-1	TGTGCCAGCAGCTCAGCGGGACGTAAAGGTTTCTACGAGCAGTACTTC	CASSSAGRKGFYEQYF
.	.	TRBJ2-2	TRBV6-6	TGTGCCAGCAGCATGATTGGCACCGGGGAGCTGTTTTTT	CASSMIGTGELFF
.	.	TRBJ2-3	TRBV19	TGTGCCAGTACACCACGAGGAATGTCGGATACGCAGTATTTT	CASTPRGMSDTQYF
.	few	TRBJ2-7	TRBV18	TGTGCCAGCTCACCAGCGTTAGGTGAGGGGGAACCCTACGAGCAGTACTTC	CASSPALGEGEPYEQYF
.	.	TRBJ1-1	TRBV27	TGTGCCAGCAGTTTATCGGGTCGCCAAGGGTCCGGGGTATTCTTT	CASSLSGRQGSGVFF
.	.	TRBJ2-3	TRBV9	TGTGCCAGCAGCGGGGGACCGTCTAGCACAGATACGCAGTATTTT	CASSGGPSSTDTQYF
.	.	TRBJ1-2	TRBV30	TGTGCCTGGAGTGTTGGAGGGCGAGGAGGCTACACCTTC	CAWSVGGRGGYTF
.	.	TRBJ1-2	TRBV6-1	TGTGCCAGCAGTGAAGCGGGGGGCGCGGGTGGCTACACCTTC	CASSEAGGAGGYTF
.	few	TRBJ1-1	TRBV12-3/TRBV12-4	TGTGCCAGCAGATGGACAGCGAACACTGAAGCTTTCTTT	CASRWTANTEAFF
.	.	TRBJ2-3	TRBV4-1	TGCGCCAGCAGCCAACCCTCCGGGGATACGCAGTATTTT	CASSQPSGDTQYF
.	.	TRBJ1-1	TRBV9	TGTGCCAGCAGCGCCCTGACAGGGAACACTGAAGCTTTCTTT	CASSALTGNTEAFF
TRBD1	.	TRBJ2-7	TRBV5-1	TGCGCCAGCAGCAGCCAACCCGGGACAGCAAGCTACGAGCAGTACTTC	CASSSQPGTASYEQYF
TRBD1	.	TRBJ1-1	TRBV5-1	TGCGCCAGCAGCGGACGACAGGGCGCGCGGACTGAAGCTTTCTTT	CASSGRQGARTEAFF
.	.	TRBJ1-2	TRBV4-1	TGCGCCAGCAGCCAGGTCGACATTTTGGGCTATGGCTACACCTTC	CASSQVDILGYGYTF
.	.	TRBJ1-1	TRBV29-1	TGCAGCGTTGATGGAGGGGGCACTGAAGCTTTCTTT	CSVDGGGTEAFF
.	.	TRBJ2-7	TRBV18	TGTGCCAGCTCCCCCTCCTATGCCAACTACGAGCAGTACTTC	CASSPSYANYEQYF
.	.	TRBJ1-2	TRBV7-9	TGTGCCAGCAGTTTTGCCGGGTCGAATTATGGCTACACCTTC	CASSFAGSNYGYTF
.	.	TRBJ1-3	TRBV19	TGTGCTACGAAAACCGGGATTGGAAACACCATATATTTT	CATKTGIGNTIYF
.	few	TRBJ1-2	TRBV19	TGTGCCAGTAGTAAGATCGGGGGGCGAGACTATGGCTACACCTTC	CASSKIGGRDYGYTF
TRBD1	.	TRBJ2-5	TRBV6-5	TGTGCCAGCAGTTACTCGCGACAGGGCCAAGAGACCCAGTACTTC	CASSYSRQGQETQYF
TRBD1	.	TRBJ1-6	TRBV7-9	TGTGCCAGCAGCTTCGGGACAGGGGGTAGGGGTCTCAATTCACCCCTCCACTTT	CASSFGTGGRGLNSPLHF
.	.	TRBJ2-5	TRBV9	TGTGCCAGCAGCGTAGGGCCGGGCGCCGAGACCCAGTACTTC	CASSVGPGAETQYF
.	.	TRBJ1-5	TRBV13	TGTGCCAGCAACCTTACAGGGTACAATCAGCCCCAGCATTTT	CASNLTGYNQPQHF
.	few	TRBJ1-5	TRBV12-3/TRBV12-4	TGTGCCAGCAGGGGTGACAGTTCCCAGCATTTT	CASRGDSSQHF
TRBD1	.	TRBJ1-3	TRBV2	TGTGCCAGCAGGCCCGGGACAGCCTCTGGAAACACCATATATTTT	CASRPGTASGNTIYF
TRBD1	.	TRBJ1-3	TRBV19	TGTGCCAGTAGTCTTTCTTTTCTCTGGGACAGGCCCTCTGGAAACACCATATATTTT	CASSLSFLWDRPSGNTIYF
.	.	TRBJ2-7	TRBV7-9	TGTGCCAGCAGCTTCCTCCTCTCGGGGAACGCCGAGCAGTACTTC	CASSFLLSGNAEQYF
.	.	TRBJ2-6	TRBV6-4	TGTGCCAGCAGTGACTCGTTTGGGGCCAACGTCCTGACTTTC	CASSDSFGANVLTF
.	.	TRBJ1-1	TRBV30	TGTGCCTGTGCAAGAGGGGATTTGAACACTGAAGCTTTCTTT	CACARGDLNTEAFF
.	few	TRBJ1-2	TRBV6-4	TGTGCCAGCAGTGACAACTATGGCTACACCTTC	CASSDNYGYTF
TRBD1	.	TRBJ2-2	TRBV4-3	TGCGCCAGCAGCCAAGAGAGACAGGGGGCGTGGACCGGGGAGCTGTTTTTT	CASSQERQGAWTGELFF
.	.	TRBJ2-7	TRBV7-2	TGTGCCAGCAGCATACCCAATGACGGTGACTCCTACGAGCAGTACTTC	CASSIPNDGDSYEQYF
.	.	TRBJ1-2	TRBV5-1	TGCGCCAGCACCCCGGGGGGGAGCCCTTATGGCTACACCTTC	CASTPGGSPYGYTF
.	few	TRBJ2-5	TRBV5-1	TGCGCCAGCAGCCGGAGAGATACACCCCAAGAGACCCAGTACTTC	CASSRRDTPQETQYF
.	.	TRBJ2-4	TRBV12-3/TRBV12-4	TGTGCCAGCAGCCAGCTCGCGAACATTCAGTACTTC	CASSQLANIQYF
TRBD2	.	TRBJ2-1	TRBV4-2	TGTGCCAGCAGCCACCAGCGGGGGGGCCAAAATGAGCAGTTCTTC	CASSHQRGGQNEQFF
TRBD2	few	TRBJ2-2	TRBV5-1	TGCGCCAGCAGCTTGGGGCCTAGCGGGGGATCTGGCGGGGAGCTGTTTTTT	CASSLGPSGGSGGELFF
.	.	TRBJ2-2	TRBV11-3	TGTGCCAGCAGCTTATCCGCAGTGAACACCGGGGAGCTGTTTTTT	CASSLSAVNTGELFF